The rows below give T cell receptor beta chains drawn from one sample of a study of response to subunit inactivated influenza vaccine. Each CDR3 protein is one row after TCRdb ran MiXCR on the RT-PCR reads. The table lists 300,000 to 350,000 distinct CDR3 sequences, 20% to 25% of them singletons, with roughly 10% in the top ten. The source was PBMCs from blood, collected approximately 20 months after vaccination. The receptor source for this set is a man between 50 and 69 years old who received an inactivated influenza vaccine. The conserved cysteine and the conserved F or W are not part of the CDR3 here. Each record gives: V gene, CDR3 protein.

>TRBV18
ASSPVAQGPQRQH
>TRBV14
ASSRGLKETQY
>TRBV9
ASSAGVAGELF
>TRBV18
ASSNGDTQY
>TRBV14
ASSQRGHQETQY
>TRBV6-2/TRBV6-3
ASRRLAGSNTEAF
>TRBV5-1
ASSLQRSGEQY
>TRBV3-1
ASSQDGSGNTIY
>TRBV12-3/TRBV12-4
ASSFGGYTGELF
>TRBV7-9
ASSPVGGRRNHGYT
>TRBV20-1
SASRVAENNEQF
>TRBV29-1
SAITGGLAGERGWNEQF
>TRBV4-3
ASSQDWRVGSSGAF
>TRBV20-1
SARSLTSGGETQY
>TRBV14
ASSQDRDRNIQY
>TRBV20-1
SAPVGGSTGELF
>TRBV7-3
ASSLAGGPPNEQF
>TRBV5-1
ASSSGQALNYGYT
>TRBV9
ASSPRGQPNEKLF
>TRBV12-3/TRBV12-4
ASSRTQNTGELF